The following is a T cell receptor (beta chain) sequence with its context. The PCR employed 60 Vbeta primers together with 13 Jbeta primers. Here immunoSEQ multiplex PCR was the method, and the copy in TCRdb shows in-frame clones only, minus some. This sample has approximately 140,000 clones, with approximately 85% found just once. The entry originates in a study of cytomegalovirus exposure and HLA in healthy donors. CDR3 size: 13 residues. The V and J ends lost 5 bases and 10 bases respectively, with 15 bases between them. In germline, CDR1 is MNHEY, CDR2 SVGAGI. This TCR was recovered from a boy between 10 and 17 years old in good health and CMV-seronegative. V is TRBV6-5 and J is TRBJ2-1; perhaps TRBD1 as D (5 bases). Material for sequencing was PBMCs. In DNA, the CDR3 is TGTGCCAGCAGTCTCAGATCAGGGTTGGAGCAGTTCTTC. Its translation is CASSLRSGLEQFF.